The rows below give T cell receptor beta chains drawn from one sample of a study of T cell repertoires in cytomegalovirus infection. One entry per CDR3 protein, called by TCRdb with MiXCR from the reads. Among a few hundred thousand distinct CDR3 sequences, about a sixth were seen once, and the ten largest hold about 10%. The sample was PBMCs. These TCRs come from a human donor in good health (CMV status not recorded). Some clones in this sample may be carry-over from other donors' samples. The CDR3 runs from the conserved cysteine through the conserved F or W. A D gene is named only where the DNA matches it firmly. Size is omitted from some rows. Given values are once, few, many or a class for expanded clones.

j_gene | v_gene | d_gene | abundance | CDR3aa | CDR3nt
TRBJ2-2 | TRBV4-1 | . | once | CASSQDPFGTGELFF | TGCGCCAGCAGCCAAGACCCCTTTGGGACCGGGGAGCTGTTTTTT
TRBJ2-3 | TRBV15 | . | . | CATSRDRHLVSTDTQYF | TGTGCCACCAGCAGAGATCGGCATTTGGTGTCCACAGATACGCAGTATTTT
TRBJ2-5 | TRBV7-9 | . | many | CASSLQGMGETQYF | TGTGCCAGCAGCTTACAGGGAATGGGAGAGACCCAGTACTTC
TRBJ1-2 | TRBV19 | TRBD1 | . | CASTPGQFYGYTF | TGTGCCAGTACCCCGGGACAGTTCTATGGCTACACCTTC
TRBJ2-7 | TRBV19 | TRBD1 | few | CASSFSGQGKYEQYF | TGTGCCAGTAGTTTTTCGGGACAGGGTAAATACGAGCAGTACTTC
TRBJ2-7 | TRBV2 | . | . | CASRVVYEQYF | TGTGCCAGCAGGGTTGTCTACGAGCAGTACTTC
TRBJ1-1 | TRBV2 | TRBD1 | . | CASSEDRALEAFF | TGTGCCAGCAGTGAGGACAGGGCCCTCGAAGCTTTCTTT
TRBJ1-5 | TRBV19 | TRBD1 | . | CASSRQGLNQPQHF | TGTGCCAGTAGCCGACAGGGCTTGAATCAGCCCCAGCATTTT
TRBJ2-5 | TRBV7-6 | . | many | CASSIGLQETQYF | TGTGCCAGCAGCATCGGCCTCCAAGAGACCCAGTACTTC
TRBJ2-5 | TRBV20-1 | TRBD2 | few | CSAFSGAQETQYF | TGCAGTGCTTTTAGCGGGGCTCAAGAGACCCAGTACTTC
TRBJ2-2 | TRBV7-2 | TRBD2 | many | CASSLGIGLAGGTGELFF | TGTGCCAGCAGCCTAGGAATAGGACTAGCGGGAGGGACCGGGGAGCTGTTTTTT
TRBJ1-1 | TRBV20-1 | . | . | CSAPAGWDTEAFF | TGCAGTGCCCCCGCGGGGTGGGACACTGAAGCTTTCTTT
TRBJ2-1 | TRBV20-1 | . | . | CSAMGWIRDFTQHSYNEQFF | TGCAGTGCTATGGGGTGGATTAGGGACTTCACCCAGCATTCCTACAATGAGCAGTTCTTC
TRBJ2-7 | TRBV2 | . | few | CATRGPYEQYF | TGTGCCACCCGAGGGCCCTACGAGCAGTACTTC
TRBJ2-5 | TRBV2 | . | . | CASSEAPLETQYF | TGTGCCAGCAGTGAAGCCCCCTTGGAGACCCAGTACTTC
TRBJ2-3 | TRBV12-3/TRBV12-4 | . | many | CATIDLADTQYF | TGTGCCACCATTGACCTGGCGGATACGCAGTATTTT
TRBJ1-6 | TRBV5-4 | . | . | CASSFGRDSDNSPLHF | TGTGCCAGCAGCTTCGGCAGGGACTCAGATAATTCACCCCTCCACTTT
TRBJ1-4 | TRBV4-1 | TRBD1 | few | CASSQGVSGTGVATNEKLFF | TGTGCCAGCAGCCAGGGCGTATCCGGGACAGGGGTTGCAACTAATGAAAAACTGTTTTTT
TRBJ2-3 | TRBV24-1 | . | few | CATSAPSGGDTQYF | TGTGCCACCAGTGCCCCCTCAGGGGGGGATACGCAGTATTTT
TRBJ2-1 | TRBV5-6 | . | few | CASSTPGFVVNEQFF | TGTGCCAGCAGTACGCCGGGCTTTGTGGTTAATGAGCAGTTCTTC
TRBJ1-5 | TRBV30 | . | . | CAWAHRANQPQHF | TGTGCCTGGGCCCACAGGGCAAATCAGCCCCAGCATTTT
TRBJ2-7 | TRBV12-3/TRBV12-4 | . | many | CASSQLYEQYF | TGTGCCAGCAGTCAGCTTTACGAGCAGTACTTC
TRBJ2-4 | TRBV28 | TRBD1 | . | CASSLRDSLAKNIQYF | TGTGCCAGCAGTTTACGGGACAGTCTAGCCAAAAACATTCAGTACTTC
TRBJ2-7 | TRBV19 | . | many | CASSREQYF | TGTGCCAGTAGTCGCGAGCAGTACTTC